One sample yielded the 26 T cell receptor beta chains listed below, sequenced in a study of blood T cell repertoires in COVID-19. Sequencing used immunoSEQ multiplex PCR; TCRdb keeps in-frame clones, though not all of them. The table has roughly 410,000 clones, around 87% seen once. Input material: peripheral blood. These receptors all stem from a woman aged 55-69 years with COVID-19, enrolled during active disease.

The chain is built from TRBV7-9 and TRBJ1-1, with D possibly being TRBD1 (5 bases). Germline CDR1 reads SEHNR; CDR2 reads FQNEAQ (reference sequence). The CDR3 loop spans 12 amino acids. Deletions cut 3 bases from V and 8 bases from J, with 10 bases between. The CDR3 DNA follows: TGTGCCAGCAGCTTCCAGGGCGTGGAAGCTTTCTTT. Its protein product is CASSFQGVEAFF.

CDR3 loop: CASSPGQGTIAGRQPQHF. DNA for the CDR3: TGTGCCAGCAGCCCGGGACAGGGGACTATAGCGGGGAGGCAGCCCCAGCATTTT. The chain links TRBV7-8 to TRBJ1-5, with TRBD1 matching over 10 bases. CDR3 length: 18 residues. Germline V gene data show CDR1 as SGHVS and CDR2 as FQNEAQ. Unmatched junction bases numbered 17, after V lost 5 bases and J lost 7 bases.

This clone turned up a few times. CDR3 nucleotides: TGTGCCAGCAGTTACCCCGGACTAGGCAATGAGCAGTTCTTC. Translated: CASSYPGLGNEQFF. This chain uses TRBV6-5 with TRBJ2-1; 7 bases align to TRBD2. Germline CDR1 reads MNHEY; CDR2 reads SVGAGI. Trimming removed 2 bases from V and 6 bases from J; junction bases left unmatched: 4. CDR3 length equals 14 residues.

As DNA, the CDR3 is TGCGCCAGCAGCCCCGGGACTGGCCCCGGGGAGCTGTTTTTT. Amino acids: CASSPGTGPGELFF. V gene TRBV5-1 combines with J gene TRBJ2-2; D is possibly TRBD2 (6 bases). Trimming stripped 4 bases from V and 6 bases from J, with 13 bases between. This CDR3 is 14 amino acids long. The germline gives CDR1 SGHRS, CDR2 YFSETQ.

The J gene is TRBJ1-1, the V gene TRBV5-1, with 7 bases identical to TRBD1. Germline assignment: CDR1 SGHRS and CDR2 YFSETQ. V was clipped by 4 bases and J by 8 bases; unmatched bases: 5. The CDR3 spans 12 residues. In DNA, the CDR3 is TGCGCCAGCAGCACTGGGACAGACGAAGCTTTCTTT. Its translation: CASSTGTDEAFF.

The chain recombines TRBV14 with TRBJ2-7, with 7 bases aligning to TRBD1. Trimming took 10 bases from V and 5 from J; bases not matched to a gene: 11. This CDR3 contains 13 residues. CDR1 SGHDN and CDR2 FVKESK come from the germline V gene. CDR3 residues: CATIGQVFHEQYF. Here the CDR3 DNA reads TGTGCCACCATAGGACAGGTCTTTCACGAGCAGTACTTC.

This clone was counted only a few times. In DNA form, the CDR3 reads TGTGCCAGCAGCCAACCCGGACAGGGTGATCAGCCCCAGCATTTT. This codes for CASSQPGQGDQPQHF. The chain couples TRBV6-4 to TRBJ1-5; 8 nucleotides align to TRBD1. The germline CDR1 and CDR2 sequences are MRHNA and SNTAGT. Trimming cost V 6 bases and J 5 bases; bases outside gene matches: 9. The CDR3 runs to 15 residues.

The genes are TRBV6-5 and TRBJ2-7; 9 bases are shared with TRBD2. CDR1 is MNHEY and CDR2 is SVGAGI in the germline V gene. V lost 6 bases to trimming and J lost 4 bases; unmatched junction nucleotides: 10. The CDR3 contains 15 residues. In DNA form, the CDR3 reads TGTGCCAGCAGATCAGCGGGGGGAGGGGATTACGAGCAGTACTTC. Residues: CASRSAGGGDYEQYF.

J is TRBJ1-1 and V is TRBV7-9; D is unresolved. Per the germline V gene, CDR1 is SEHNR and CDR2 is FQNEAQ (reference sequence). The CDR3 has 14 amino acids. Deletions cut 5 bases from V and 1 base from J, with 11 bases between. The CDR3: CASSAHIANTEAFF. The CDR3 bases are TGTGCCAGCAGCGCCCACATAGCGAACACTGAAGCTTTCTTT.

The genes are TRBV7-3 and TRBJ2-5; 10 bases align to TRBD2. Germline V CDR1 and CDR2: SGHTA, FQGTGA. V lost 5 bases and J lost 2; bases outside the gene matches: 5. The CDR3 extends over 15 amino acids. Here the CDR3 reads CASSKGLAAQETQYF. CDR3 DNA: TGTGCCAGCAGCAAAGGACTAGCGGCACAAGAGACCCAGTACTTC. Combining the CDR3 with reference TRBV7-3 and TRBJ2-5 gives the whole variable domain GAGVSQTPSNKVTEKGKYVELRCDPISGHTALYWYRQSLGQGPEFLIYFQGTGAADDSGLPNDRFFAVRPEGSVSTLKIQRTERGDSAVYLCASSKGLAAQETQYFGPGTRLLVL.

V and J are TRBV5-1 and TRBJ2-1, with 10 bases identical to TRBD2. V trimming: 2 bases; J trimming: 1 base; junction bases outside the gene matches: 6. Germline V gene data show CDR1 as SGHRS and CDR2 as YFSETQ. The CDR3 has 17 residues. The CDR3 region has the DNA TGCGCCAGCAGCTTCACATTAGCGGGGGGTTCCTACAATGAGCAGTTCTTC. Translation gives CASSFTLAGGSYNEQFF.

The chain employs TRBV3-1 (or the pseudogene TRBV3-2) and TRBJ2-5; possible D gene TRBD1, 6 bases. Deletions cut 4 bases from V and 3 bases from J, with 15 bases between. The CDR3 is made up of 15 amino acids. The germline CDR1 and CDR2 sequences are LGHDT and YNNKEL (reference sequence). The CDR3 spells CASSPLGNREETQYF. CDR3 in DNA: TGTGCCAGCAGCCCCCTTGGAAACAGGGAAGAGACCCAGTACTTC.

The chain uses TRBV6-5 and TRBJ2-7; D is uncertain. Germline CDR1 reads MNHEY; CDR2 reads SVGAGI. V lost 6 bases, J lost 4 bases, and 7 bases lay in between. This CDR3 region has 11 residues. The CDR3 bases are TGTGCCAGCAGAAGTCAGTACGAGCAGTACTTC. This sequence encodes CASRSQYEQYF.

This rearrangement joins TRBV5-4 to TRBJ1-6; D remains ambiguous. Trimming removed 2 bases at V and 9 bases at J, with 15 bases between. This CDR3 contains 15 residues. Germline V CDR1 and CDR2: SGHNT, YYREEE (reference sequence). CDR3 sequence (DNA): TGTGCCAGCAGCTTTTCAGCGGCGCGGGGTTCACCCCTCCACTTT. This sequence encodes CASSFSAARGSPLHF.

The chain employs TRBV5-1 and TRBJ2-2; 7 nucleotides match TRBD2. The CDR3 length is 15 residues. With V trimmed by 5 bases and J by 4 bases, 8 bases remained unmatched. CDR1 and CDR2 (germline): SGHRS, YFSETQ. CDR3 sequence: CASRIGREGTGELFF. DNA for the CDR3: TGCGCCAGCAGAATCGGCAGGGAGGGCACCGGGGAGCTGTTTTTT.

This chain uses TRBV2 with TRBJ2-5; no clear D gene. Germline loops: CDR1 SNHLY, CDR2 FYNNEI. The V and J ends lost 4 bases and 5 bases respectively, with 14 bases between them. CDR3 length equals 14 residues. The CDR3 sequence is CASSVYASSETQYF. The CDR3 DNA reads TGTGCCAGCAGTGTCTACGCTAGTAGTGAGACCCAGTACTTC.

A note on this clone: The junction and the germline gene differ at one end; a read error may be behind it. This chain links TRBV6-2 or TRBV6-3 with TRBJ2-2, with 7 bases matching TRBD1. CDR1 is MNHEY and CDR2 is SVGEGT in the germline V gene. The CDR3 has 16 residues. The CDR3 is CAGSPHRTGNTGELFF. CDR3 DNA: TGTGCCGGCAGCCCCCATAGGACAGGTAACACCGGGGAGCTGTTTTTT.

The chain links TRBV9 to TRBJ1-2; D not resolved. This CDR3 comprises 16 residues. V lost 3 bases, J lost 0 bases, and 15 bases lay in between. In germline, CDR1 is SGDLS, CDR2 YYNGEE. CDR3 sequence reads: CASSAQPQAANYGYTF. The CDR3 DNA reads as TGTGCCAGCAGCGCCCAACCGCAGGCCGCTAACTATGGCTACACCTTC.

CDR3 in amino acids: CASARTSGAQETQYF. Written as DNA, the CDR3 is TGTGCCAGCGCTAGGACTAGCGGGGCCCAAGAGACCCAGTACTTC. The rearrangement joins TRBV2 to TRBJ2-5; 12 bases fit TRBD2. The V gene's germline CDR1 is SNHLY and CDR2 FYNNEI. The trim removed 8 bases at V and 1 base at J, leaving 5 bases unmatched. This CDR3 has 15 residues.

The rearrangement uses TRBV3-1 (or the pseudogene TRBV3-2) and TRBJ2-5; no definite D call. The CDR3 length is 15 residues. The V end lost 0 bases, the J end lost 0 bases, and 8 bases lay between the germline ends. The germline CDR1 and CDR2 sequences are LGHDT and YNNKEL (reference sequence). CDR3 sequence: CASSQDWSDQETQYF. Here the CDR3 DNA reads TGTGCCAGCAGCCAAGATTGGAGCGACCAAGAGACCCAGTACTTC.

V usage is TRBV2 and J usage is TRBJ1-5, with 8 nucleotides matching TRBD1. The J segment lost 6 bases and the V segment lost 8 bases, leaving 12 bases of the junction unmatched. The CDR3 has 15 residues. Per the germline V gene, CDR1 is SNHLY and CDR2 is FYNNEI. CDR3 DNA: TGTGCCAGCCGACCCGGGGCAGGGGGCAGTCAGCCCCAGCATTTT. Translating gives CASRPGAGGSQPQHF.

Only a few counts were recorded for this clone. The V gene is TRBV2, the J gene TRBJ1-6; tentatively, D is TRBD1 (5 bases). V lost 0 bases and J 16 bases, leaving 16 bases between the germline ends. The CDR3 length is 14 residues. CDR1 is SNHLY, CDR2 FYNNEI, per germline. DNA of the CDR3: TGTGCCAGCAGTGAAGCGCTTAGGCAGGGCCTACTCCACTTT. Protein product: CASSEALRQGLLHF. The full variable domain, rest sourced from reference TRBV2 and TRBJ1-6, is EPEVTQTPSHQVTQMGQEVILRCVPISNHLYFYWYRQILGQKVEFLVSFYNNEISEKSEIFDDQFSVERPDGSNFTLKIRSTKLEDSAMYFCASSEALRQGLLHFGNGTRLTVT.

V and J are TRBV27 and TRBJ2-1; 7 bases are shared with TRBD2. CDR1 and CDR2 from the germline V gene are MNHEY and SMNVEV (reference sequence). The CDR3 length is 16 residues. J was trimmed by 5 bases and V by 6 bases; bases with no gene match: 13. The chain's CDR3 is CASSRREAGIDNEQFF. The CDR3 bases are TGTGCCAGCAGCCGCCGGGAAGCGGGGATCGACAATGAGCAGTTCTTC.

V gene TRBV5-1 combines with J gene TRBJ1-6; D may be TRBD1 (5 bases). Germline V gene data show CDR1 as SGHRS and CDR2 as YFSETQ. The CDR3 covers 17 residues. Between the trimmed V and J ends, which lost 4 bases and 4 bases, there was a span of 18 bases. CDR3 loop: CASSTGTARAYNSPLHF. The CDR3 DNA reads TGCGCCAGCAGCACGGGCACGGCCAGGGCTTATAATTCACCCCTCCACTTT.

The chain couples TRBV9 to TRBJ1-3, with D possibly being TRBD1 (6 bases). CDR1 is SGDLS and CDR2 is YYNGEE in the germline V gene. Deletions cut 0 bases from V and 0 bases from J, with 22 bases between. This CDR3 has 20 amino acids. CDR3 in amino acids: CASSVGWGGSGRGSGNTIYF. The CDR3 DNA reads TGTGCCAGCAGCGTAGGTTGGGGGGGCTCAGGAAGGGGCTCTGGAAACACCATATATTTT.

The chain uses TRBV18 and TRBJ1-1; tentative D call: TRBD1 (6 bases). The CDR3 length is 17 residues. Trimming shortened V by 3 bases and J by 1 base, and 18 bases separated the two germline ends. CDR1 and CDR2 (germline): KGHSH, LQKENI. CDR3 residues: CASSPLPRGASNTEAFF. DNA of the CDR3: TGTGCCAGCTCACCCCTCCCCCGGGGGGCCTCGAACACTGAAGCTTTCTTT. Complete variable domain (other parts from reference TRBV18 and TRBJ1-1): NAGVMQNPRHLVRRRGQEARLRCSPMKGHSHVYWYRQLPEEGLKFMVYLQKENIIDESGMPKERFSAEFPKEGPSILRIQQVVRGDSAAYFCASSPLPRGASNTEAFFGQGTRLTVV.